This T cell receptor (beta chain) was obtained from a study of response to subunit inactivated influenza vaccine. The V gene lost 6 bases and the J gene lost 4 bases, with 8 bases spanning the gap. The CDR3 totals 11 residues. CDR1 DFQATT and CDR2 SNEGSKA come from the germline V gene (reference sequence). TCRdb ran MiXCR on the RT-PCR reads and lists one entry per CDR3 protein. The table has a few hundred thousand distinct CDR3 sequences, around 11% seen once; the top ten hold 11%. Whole-study findings and limits: Each seasonal influenza vaccination recruits few new T cells, the authors suggested.

On this clonotype: What it recognizes is unknown.

A further study also used this sample, focusing on T cells expressing NK-cell markers. In that study: The authors generated TCR beta cDNA through 5'RACE template switching with UMIs. Sorted T-cell subsets CD3+CD56+NKG2C+, CD3+CD56+NKG2C- and CD3+CD56-NKG2C+ were TCR beta-sequenced. Seven HCMV-seropositive donors and one seronegative donor made up the eight sequenced donors. In several donors, these clonotypes also led the CD3+CD56-NKG2C+ fraction.

The sample was PBMCs from blood, taken on the day of vaccination. This TCR was sampled from a man in his fifties or sixties who received an inactivated influenza vaccine. The chain links TRBV20-1 to TRBJ2-3, with a possible D match to TRBD2 (5 bases). Here the CDR3 reads CSAGLSDTQYF. As DNA, the CDR3 is TGCAGTGCAGGACTGTCAGATACGCAGTATTTT.